The clone carrying this T cell receptor (beta chain) was counted between two and nine times. The antigen remains unidentified. Semi-nested PCR with Nested Universal Primer A followed constant-region reverse priming of full-length variable regions. TCRdb processed the 5' RACE reads anew with MiXCR; each CDR3 protein has one entry. Among 20,000 to 25,000 distinct CDR3 sequences listed, 30% were seen once. Regarding the study as a whole: The larger-cohort validation was restricted to a single TCR beta V-J rearrangement rather than whole repertoires. Tumor Tregs overlapped most with tumor, then blood, naive CD4+ cells.

The CDR3 is 16 amino acids. Per the germline V gene, CDR1 is SGHAT and CDR2 is FQNNGV. V was shortened by 5 bases and J by 0 bases, with 14 bases between the two germline ends. Naive CD4+ T cells were purified with Tregs depleted by CD25. This clonotype originated in a female donor with breast cancer. The sequenced sample was tumor-infiltrating naive CD4+ T cells sorted from the breast tumor. Subset: naive CD4+ T cells, CD4+CD45RA+CD25-. The chain joins TRBV11-2 to TRBJ1-3; D is perhaps TRBD1 (5 bases). The CDR3: CASSLRRAPSGNTIYF. CDR3 coding DNA: TGTGCCAGCAGCCTTCGCAGGGCTCCCTCTGGAAACACCATATATTTT.